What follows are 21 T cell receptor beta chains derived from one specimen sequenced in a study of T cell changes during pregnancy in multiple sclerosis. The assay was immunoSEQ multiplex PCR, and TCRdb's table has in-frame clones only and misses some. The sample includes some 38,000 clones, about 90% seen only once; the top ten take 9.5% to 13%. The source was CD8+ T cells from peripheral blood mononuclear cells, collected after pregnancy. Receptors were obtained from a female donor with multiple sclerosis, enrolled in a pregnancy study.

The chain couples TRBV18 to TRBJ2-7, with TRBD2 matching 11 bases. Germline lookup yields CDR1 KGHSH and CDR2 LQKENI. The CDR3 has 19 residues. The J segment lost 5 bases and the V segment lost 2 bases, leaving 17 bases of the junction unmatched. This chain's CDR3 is CASSPYVSTGLAEINEQYF. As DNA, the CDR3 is TGTGCCAGCTCACCATATGTTAGTACGGGACTAGCGGAGATAAACGAGCAGTACTTC.

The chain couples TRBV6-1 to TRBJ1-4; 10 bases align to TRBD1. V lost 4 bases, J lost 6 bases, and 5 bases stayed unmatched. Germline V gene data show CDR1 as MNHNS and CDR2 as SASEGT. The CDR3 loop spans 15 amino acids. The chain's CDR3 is CASSVRQGADEKLFF. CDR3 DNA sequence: TGTGCCAGCAGTGTCAGACAGGGGGCAGATGAAAAACTGTTTTTT.

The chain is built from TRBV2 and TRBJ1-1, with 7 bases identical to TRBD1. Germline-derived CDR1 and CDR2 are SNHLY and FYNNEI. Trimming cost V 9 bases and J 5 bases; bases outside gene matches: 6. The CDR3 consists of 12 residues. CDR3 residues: CASPTGKTEAFF. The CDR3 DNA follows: TGTGCCAGTCCGACAGGGAAGACTGAAGCTTTCTTT. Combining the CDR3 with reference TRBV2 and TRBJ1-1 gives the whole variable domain EPEVTQTPSHQVTQMGQEVILRCVPISNHLYFYWYRQILGQKVEFLVSFYNNEISEKSEIFDDQFSVERPDGSNFTLKIRSTKLEDSAMYFCASPTGKTEAFFGQGTRLTVV.

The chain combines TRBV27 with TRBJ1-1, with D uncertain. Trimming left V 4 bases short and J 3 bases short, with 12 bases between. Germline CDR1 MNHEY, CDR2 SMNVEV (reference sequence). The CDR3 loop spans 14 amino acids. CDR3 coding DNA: TGTGCCAGCAGTTACCGCAGCGGTGACACTGAAGCTTTCTTT. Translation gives CASSYRSGDTEAFF.

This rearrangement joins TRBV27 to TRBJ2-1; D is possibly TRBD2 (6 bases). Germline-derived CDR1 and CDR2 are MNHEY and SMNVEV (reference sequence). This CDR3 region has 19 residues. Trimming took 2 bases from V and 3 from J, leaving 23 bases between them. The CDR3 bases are TGTGCCAGCAGTTTAAACCACCCTCTTCGGGGGTCCTTCTACAATGAGCAGTTCTTC. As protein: CASSLNHPLRGSFYNEQFF.

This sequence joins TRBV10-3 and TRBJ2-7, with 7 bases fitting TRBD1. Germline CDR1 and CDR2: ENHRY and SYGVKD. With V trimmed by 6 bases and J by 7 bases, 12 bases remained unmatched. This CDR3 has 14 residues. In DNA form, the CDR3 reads TGTGCCATCAGCCGGGACAGCCTTTCGGGGGAGCAGTACTTC. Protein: CAISRDSLSGEQYF.

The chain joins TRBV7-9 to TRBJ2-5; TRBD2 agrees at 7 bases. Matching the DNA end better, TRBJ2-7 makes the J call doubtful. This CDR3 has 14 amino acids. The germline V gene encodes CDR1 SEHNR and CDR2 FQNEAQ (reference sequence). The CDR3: CASSRSGSPYEQYF. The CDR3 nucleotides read TGTGCCAGCAGCCGTAGCGGGTCTCCCTACGAGCAGTACTTC.

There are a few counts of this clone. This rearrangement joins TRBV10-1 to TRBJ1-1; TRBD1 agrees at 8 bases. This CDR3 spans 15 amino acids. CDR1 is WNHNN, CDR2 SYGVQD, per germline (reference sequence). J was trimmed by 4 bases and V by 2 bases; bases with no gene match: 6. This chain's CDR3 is CASSERDRLCTEAFF. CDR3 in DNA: TGCGCCAGCAGTGAGAGGGACAGGTTGTGCACTGAAGCTTTCTTT.

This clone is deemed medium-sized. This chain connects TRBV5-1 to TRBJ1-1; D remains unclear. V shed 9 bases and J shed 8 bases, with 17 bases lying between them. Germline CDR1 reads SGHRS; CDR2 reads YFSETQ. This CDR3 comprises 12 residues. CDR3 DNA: TGCGCCACCAAAGCCAATACCGGGGAAGCTTTCTTT. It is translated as CATKANTGEAFF.

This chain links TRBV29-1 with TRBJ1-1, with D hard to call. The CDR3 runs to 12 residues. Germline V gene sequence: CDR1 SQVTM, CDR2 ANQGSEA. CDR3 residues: CTVRRAQTEAFF. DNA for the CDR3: TGCACTGTGAGGAGGGCGCAAACTGAAGCTTTCTTT.

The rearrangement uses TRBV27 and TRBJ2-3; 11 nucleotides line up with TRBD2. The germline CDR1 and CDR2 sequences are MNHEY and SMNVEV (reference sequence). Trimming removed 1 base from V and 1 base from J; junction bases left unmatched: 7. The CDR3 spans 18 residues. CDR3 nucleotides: TGTGCCAGCAGTTTATTGGTTAGCGGGAGGGCTGGCACAGATACGCAGTATTTT. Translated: CASSLLVSGRAGTDTQYF.

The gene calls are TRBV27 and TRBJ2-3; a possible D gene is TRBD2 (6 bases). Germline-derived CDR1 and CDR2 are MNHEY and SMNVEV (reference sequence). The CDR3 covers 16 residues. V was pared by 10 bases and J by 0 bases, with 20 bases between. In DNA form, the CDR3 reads TGTGCCATCCGGGCGGCGGGGAAGACTAGCACAGATACGCAGTATTTT. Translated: CAIRAAGKTSTDTQYF.

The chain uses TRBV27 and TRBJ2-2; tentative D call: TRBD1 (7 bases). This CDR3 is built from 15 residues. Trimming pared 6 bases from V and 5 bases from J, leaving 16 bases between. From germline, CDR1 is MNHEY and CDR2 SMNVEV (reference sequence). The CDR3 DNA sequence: TGTGCCAGCAGATCAGGGGGGCTGTGGACCGGGGAGCTGTTTTTT. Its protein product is CASRSGGLWTGELFF.

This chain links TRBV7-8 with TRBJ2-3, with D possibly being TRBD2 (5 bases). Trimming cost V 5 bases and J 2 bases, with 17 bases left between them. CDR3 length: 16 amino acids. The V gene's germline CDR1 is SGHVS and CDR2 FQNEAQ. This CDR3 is CASSPRGLGSTDTQYF. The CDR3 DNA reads TGTGCCAGCAGCCCTCGTGGACTGGGTTCCACAGATACGCAGTATTTT.

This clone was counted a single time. The CDR3 nucleotides are TGTGCCACGCATCCAGGTTCGGCTTTCTTT. Its translation is CATHPGSAFF. J is TRBJ1-1 and V is TRBV9; D unclear. V was pared by 9 bases and J by 11 bases, with 14 bases between. This CDR3 is 10 amino acids long. Germline CDR1 SGDLS, CDR2 YYNGEE.

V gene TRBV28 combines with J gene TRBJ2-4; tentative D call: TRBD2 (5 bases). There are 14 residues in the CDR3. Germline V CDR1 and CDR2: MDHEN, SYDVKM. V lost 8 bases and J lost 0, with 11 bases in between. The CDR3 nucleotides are TGTGCCAGCGGACTCGGGTTAGCCAAAAACATTCAGTACTTC. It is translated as CASGLGLAKNIQYF.

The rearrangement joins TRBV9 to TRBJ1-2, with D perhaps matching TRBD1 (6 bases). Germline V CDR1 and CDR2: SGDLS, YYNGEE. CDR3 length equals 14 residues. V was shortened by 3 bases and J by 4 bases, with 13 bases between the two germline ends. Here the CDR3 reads CASSGSTGPYGYTF. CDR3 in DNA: TGTGCCAGCAGCGGCTCTACAGGGCCCTATGGCTACACCTTC.

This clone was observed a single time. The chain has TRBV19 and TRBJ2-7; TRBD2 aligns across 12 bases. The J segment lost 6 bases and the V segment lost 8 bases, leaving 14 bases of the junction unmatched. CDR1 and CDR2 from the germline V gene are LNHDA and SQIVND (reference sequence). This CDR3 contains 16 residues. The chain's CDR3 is CASSTLLAGGPSEQYF. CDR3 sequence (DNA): TGTGCCAGTTCAACTCTTCTAGCGGGAGGGCCTAGCGAGCAGTACTTC.

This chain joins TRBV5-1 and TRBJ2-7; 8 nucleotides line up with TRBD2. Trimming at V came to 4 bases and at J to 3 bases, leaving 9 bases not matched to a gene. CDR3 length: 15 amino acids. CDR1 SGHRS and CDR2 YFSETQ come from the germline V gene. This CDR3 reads CASSPGGPYIYEQYF. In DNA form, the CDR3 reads TGCGCCAGCAGCCCGGGGGGGCCATACATCTACGAGCAGTACTTC.

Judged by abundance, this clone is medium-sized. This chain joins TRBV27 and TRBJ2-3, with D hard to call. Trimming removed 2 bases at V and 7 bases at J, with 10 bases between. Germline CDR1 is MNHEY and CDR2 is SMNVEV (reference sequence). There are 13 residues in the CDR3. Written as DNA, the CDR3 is TGTGCCAGCAGTTTAGGTCCGAGGCATACGCAGTATTTT. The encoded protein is CASSLGPRHTQYF.

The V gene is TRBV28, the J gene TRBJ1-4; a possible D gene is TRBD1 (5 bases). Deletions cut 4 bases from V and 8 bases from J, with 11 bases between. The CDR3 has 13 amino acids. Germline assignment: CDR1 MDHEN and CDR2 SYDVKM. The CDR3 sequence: CASSSGTVEKLFF. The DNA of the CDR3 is TGTGCCAGCAGTTCCGGGACTGTGGAAAAACTGTTTTTT.